This T cell receptor (beta chain) comes out of a study of somatic mutations in cytotoxic T cells in rheumatoid arthritis. Unmatched junction bases numbered 13, after V lost 2 bases and J lost 2 bases. Germline V lookup: CDR1 SGHDT, CDR2 YYEEEE. The CDR3 has 18 amino acids. Method: immunoSEQ multiplex PCR; TCRdb's copy keeps in-frame clones and lacks some. Found here are roughly 15,000 clones, just under 80% of them singletons; the top ten hold roughly 17%. This chain links TRBV5-6 with TRBJ2-1, with 7 bases matching TRBD2. The origin of this receptor is an adult with rheumatoid arthritis. The source material was CD8+ T cells sorted from blood. Here the CDR3 DNA reads TGTGCCAGCAGCTTTCCACGGGGGGAGGCGGCAACCTACAATGAGCAGTTCTTC. Translated: CASSFPRGEAATYNEQFF.